Following are 7 T cell receptor beta chains from one sample sequenced in a study of cytomegalovirus exposure and HLA in healthy donors. Primers for the PCR totalled 60 Vbeta and 13 Jbeta. Sequencing was performed with immunoSEQ multiplex PCR; in TCRdb, only in-frame clones are kept and a portion is missing. The sample comprises approximately 88,000 clones, around three quarters of which are singletons, and 4% to 5.5% rests with the top ten. The material sequenced was PBMCs. These receptors were obtained from a man between 25 and 39 years old in good health and CMV-seropositive.

Note on this clone: Other DNA sequences from this sample encode an identical CDR3 as well. The chain links TRBV19 to TRBJ1-5; no firm D call. Trimming cost V 5 bases and J 4 bases, with 6 bases left between them. Germline V lookup: CDR1 LNHDA, CDR2 SQIVND (reference sequence). This CDR3 spans 12 amino acids. The DNA for the CDR3 is TGTGCCAGTAGTCCGAGTAATCAGCCCCAGCATTTT. It is translated as CASSPSNQPQHF.

J is TRBJ2-5 and V is TRBV6-6; D might be TRBD1 (6 bases). Per the germline V gene, CDR1 is MNHNY and CDR2 is SVGAGI (reference sequence). CDR3 length: 13 amino acids. The V end lost 5 bases, the J end lost 3 bases, and 10 bases lay between the germline ends. The CDR3: CASSLQGEETQYF. In DNA form, the CDR3 reads TGTGCCAGCAGTCTACAGGGTGAAGAGACCCAGTACTTC.

This chain connects TRBV6-5 to TRBJ1-1; possible D gene TRBD1, 6 bases. The CDR3 runs to 12 residues. CDR1 is MNHEY, CDR2 SVGAGI, per germline. V lost 0 bases to trimming and J lost 9 bases, with 8 bases between them. The CDR3 DNA sequence: TGTGCCAGCAGTTACTCGGGGGGGCAAGCTTTCTTT. Its protein is CASSYSGGQAFF.

CDR3 in amino acids: CASSPPSGRGLPNYGYTF. Here the CDR3 DNA reads TGTGCCAGCTCACCACCGTCAGGCAGGGGGCTTCCTAACTATGGCTACACCTTC. The chain is built from TRBV18 and TRBJ1-2; 8 nucleotides line up with TRBD1. CDR3 length: 18 amino acids. V was clipped by 0 bases and J by 0 bases; unmatched bases: 9. Germline V gives CDR1 KGHSH, CDR2 LQKENI.

This chain connects TRBV30 to TRBJ2-7, with 8 positions matching TRBD2. Germline lookup yields CDR1 GTSNPN and CDR2 SVGIG (reference sequence). CDR3 size: 15 residues. V gave up 3 bases and J gave up 4 bases; unmatched junction bases: 11. The CDR3 sequence is CAWSALGGRLYEQYF. CDR3 coding DNA: TGTGCCTGGAGCGCCTTGGGCGGGAGGTTATACGAGCAGTACTTC. Complete variable domain (other parts from reference TRBV30 and TRBJ2-7): SQTIHQWPATLVQPVGSPLSLECTVEGTSNPNLYWYRQAAGRGLQLLFYSVGIGQISSEVPQNLSASRPQDRQFILSSKKLLLSDSGFYLCAWSALGGRLYEQYFGPGTRLTVT.

The V and J genes are TRBV6-5 and TRBJ2-3, with 11 bases lining up with TRBD2. The CDR3 is 16 amino acids. The V segment lost 2 bases and the J segment 6 bases; nucleotides outside the gene matches: 7. The V gene's germline CDR1 is MNHEY and CDR2 SVGAGI. Here the CDR3 reads CASSYRSGRGWDTQYF. In nucleotides, the CDR3 is TGTGCCAGCAGTTACCGTAGCGGGAGGGGTTGGGATACGCAGTATTTT.

This rearrangement joins TRBV2 to TRBJ2-5, with 11 bases fitting TRBD2. This CDR3 has 17 amino acids. J gave up 4 bases and V 8 bases, and 15 bases lay outside the gene matches. The germline V gene encodes CDR1 SNHLY and CDR2 FYNNEI. The CDR3 loop is CASSPGFLAGGLETQYF. The DNA for the CDR3 is TGTGCCAGCTCGCCGGGTTTTCTAGCGGGGGGTTTAGAGACCCAGTACTTC.